Each of the 16 T cell receptor beta chains below was sequenced from the same sample in a study of blood T cell repertoires in COVID-19. Some clones are missing from TCRdb's copy, which holds only in-frame ones; the method was immunoSEQ multiplex PCR. The table includes some 87,000 clones, 70% to 90% detected once. The sample taken for sequencing was peripheral blood. The receptors come from a human donor in a cohort sampled during active COVID-19.

The V call is TRBV9, the J call TRBJ1-1, with a weak D call TRBD1 (6 bases). The ends were cut back, 0 bases at V and 7 bases at J, with 7 bases in the middle. This CDR3 region has 12 residues. Germline loops: CDR1 SGDLS, CDR2 YYNGEE. This CDR3 is CASSVVQGEAFF. CDR3 sequence (DNA): TGTGCCAGCAGCGTAGTACAGGGTGAAGCTTTCTTT.

The chain links TRBV4-1 to TRBJ1-2; no definite D call. The germline V and J ends were trimmed by 0 bases and 8 bases, with 16 bases remaining between them. Germline CDR1 and CDR2: MGHRA and YSYEKL. This CDR3 is built from 15 residues. The DNA for the CDR3 is TGCGCCAGCAGCCAAGATCCGGGTGTAGCTCGGGGCTACACCTTC. This gives the protein CASSQDPGVARGYTF.

The CDR3 is CASSLALIQDRHNSPLHF. The CDR3 DNA follows: TGTGCCAGCAGCTTAGCGCTCATTCAGGACAGGCATAATTCACCCCTCCACTTT. The genes are TRBV7-9 and TRBJ1-6, with 7 bases identical to TRBD1. V trimming: 0 bases; J trimming: 5 bases; junction bases outside the gene matches: 10. The V gene's germline CDR1 is SEHNR and CDR2 FQNEAQ (reference sequence). The CDR3 runs to 18 residues. The whole variable domain, filled in from reference TRBV7-9 and TRBJ1-6, reads DTGVSQNPRHKITKRGQNVTFRCDPISEHNRLYWYRQTLGQGPEFLTYFQNEAQLEKSRLLSDRFSAERPKGSFSTLEIQRTEQGDSAMYLCASSLALIQDRHNSPLHFGNGTRLTVT.

V and J are TRBV7-9 and TRBJ2-7; no clear D gene. Per the germline V gene, CDR1 is SEHNR and CDR2 is FQNEAQ (reference sequence). The V gene lost 2 bases and the J gene lost 9 bases, with 8 bases spanning the gap. The CDR3 is 11 amino acids. The CDR3 spells CASSLIEVQYF. CDR3 nucleotides: TGTGCCAGCAGCTTAATAGAAGTGCAGTACTTC.

The gene calls are TRBV5-5 and TRBJ1-2, with TRBD1 matching over 9 bases. Germline V gene lookup returns CDR1 SGHKS and CDR2 YYEKEE (reference sequence). The CDR3 runs to 15 residues. Trimming at V came to 0 bases and at J to 8 bases, leaving 8 bases not matched to a gene. In nucleotides, the CDR3 is TGTGCCAGCAGCTTGGGACCCCGACAGGGGGTCGGCTACACCTTC. Its translation is CASSLGPRQGVGYTF.

The chain combines TRBV19 with TRBJ2-3; 9 nucleotides line up with TRBD1. CDR1 and CDR2 (germline): LNHDA, SQIVND (reference sequence). V dropped 2 bases and J dropped 0; count of bases not matched to a gene: 6. This CDR3 is 17 amino acids long. CDR3 sequence reads: CASSIMDRGTSTDTQYF. The CDR3 DNA reads as TGTGCCAGTAGTATAATGGACAGGGGAACTAGCACAGATACGCAGTATTTT.

J is TRBJ1-6 and V is TRBV11-2; D gene uncertain. Deletions cut 1 base from V and 5 bases from J, with 6 bases between. CDR3 length: 14 residues. The V gene's germline CDR1 is SGHAT and CDR2 FQNNGV. CDR3 DNA sequence: TGTGCCAGCAGCTTAGTTCAGAATAATTCACCCCTCCACTTT. The encoded protein is CASSLVQNNSPLHF.

The chain links TRBV5-1 to TRBJ2-7; D is unclear. The CDR3 consists of 13 residues. Per germline, CDR1 SGHRS and CDR2 YFSETQ. V lost 1 base, J lost 7 bases, and 12 bases lay in between. The CDR3 region is CASSLSTAGEQYF. CDR3 in DNA: TGCGCCAGCAGCTTGAGCACAGCAGGTGAGCAGTACTTC.

V usage is TRBV19 and J usage is TRBJ2-1; 11 positions match TRBD2. CDR1 and CDR2 from the germline V gene are LNHDA and SQIVND (reference sequence). Germline trimming cut 9 bases from V and 4 bases from J; bases unmatched to any gene: 2. The CDR3 totals 13 residues. The CDR3 region is CASLAGGYNEQFF. CDR3 nucleotide sequence: TGTGCCAGCCTAGCGGGGGGATACAATGAGCAGTTCTTC.

The chain joins TRBV6-1 to TRBJ2-5, with 8 nucleotides matching TRBD2. The CDR3 runs 14 residues. CDR1 and CDR2 from the germline V gene are MNHNS and SASEGT. V shed 1 base and J 5 bases; nucleotides not matched to a gene: 3. Written as DNA, the CDR3 is TGTGCCAGCAGTGAAGTACCTAGCGGGGAGACCCAGTACTTC. Protein sequence: CASSEVPSGETQYF.

The chain has TRBV14 and TRBJ1-2, with D possibly TRBD1 on 6 matching bases. Looked up from germline, CDR1 is SGHDN and CDR2 is FVKESK. The CDR3 consists of 18 residues. Trimming cost V 4 bases and J 1 base, with 22 bases left between them. The CDR3 sequence: CASSLYRGRGEFNYGYTF. The CDR3 bases are TGTGCCAGCAGCCTCTATAGGGGCAGGGGCGAGTTTAACTATGGCTACACCTTC.

V is TRBV30 and J is TRBJ2-5; TRBD1 aligns across 7 bases. V lost 3 bases and J lost 4; bases outside the gene matches: 5. Germline V gene sequence: CDR1 GTSNPN, CDR2 SVGIG (reference sequence). This CDR3 contains 13 residues. The CDR3 DNA follows: TGTGCCTGGAGATCAGACAGGGTAGAGACCCAGTACTTC. Translated: CAWRSDRVETQYF.

The V call is TRBV9, the J call TRBJ1-2; D perhaps matches TRBD1 (5 bases). The V and J ends lost 3 bases and 2 bases respectively, with 11 bases between them. Germline CDR1 is SGDLS and CDR2 is YYNGEE. The CDR3 totals 14 residues. The CDR3 DNA is TGTGCCAGCAGCGGCGGAGACAGAAACTATGGCTACACCTTC. Translated: CASSGGDRNYGYTF.

V gene TRBV11-2 combines with J gene TRBJ1-1; tentatively, D is TRBD1 (6 bases). Trimming took off 5 bases at V and 5 bases at J, with 18 bases between the two ends. CDR1 is SGHAT and CDR2 is FQNNGV in the germline V gene. The length of the CDR3 is 15 residues. The DNA of the CDR3 is TGTGCCAGCAGCCCACAGGGACGGAGGAAAACTGAAGCTTTCTTT. Residues: CASSPQGRRKTEAFF.

This chain connects TRBV27 to TRBJ1-3; D is unclear. Germline assignment: CDR1 MNHEY and CDR2 SMNVEV (reference sequence). V was clipped by 4 bases and J by 11 bases, with 18 bases between them. The CDR3 is 14 residues long. CDR3 residues: CASSSSWGGQAIYF. The CDR3 nucleotides are TGTGCCAGCAGTTCTTCTTGGGGAGGGCAGGCCATATATTTT.

This clone appeared a few times. This chain joins TRBV25-1 and TRBJ1-1; the D is unclear. V was shortened by 6 bases and J by 11 bases, with 16 bases between the two germline ends. Looked up from germline, CDR1 is MGHDK and CDR2 is SYGVNS. The CDR3 runs to 12 residues. The DNA for the CDR3 is TGTGCCAGCAGCCCTGAGGGCCTGCGCGCTTTCTTT. Its protein is CASSPEGLRAFF.